This T cell receptor beta chain was profiled in a study of blood T cell repertoires in COVID-19. About the study: Samples taken during acute and convalescent COVID-19 were collected in the United States, Italy and Spain. T cells, B-cell-depleted T cells, or PBMCs provided the cDNA or gDNA that served as material.

In the authors' methods: Researchers report that nucleated cell counts were estimated from reference gene primer amplification. Sequenced by immunoSEQ multiplex PCR; TCRdb stores in-frame clones only, minus some. The DNA gave D and trimming, while V, J and clone size come from that table. The table includes about 27,000 clones, around 83% detected once. For this clone: An end of the junction differs from the germline gene, which may be a read error.

The sequenced sample consisted of peripheral blood. The receptor was derived from a man aged 65-85 years with active COVID-19.

CDR3 residues: CASSPRTGKTSF. CDR3 nucleotide sequence: TGTGCCAGCTCACCGAGAACAGGGAAAACCTCCTTT. The rearrangement links TRBV18 to TRBJ1-1; TRBD1 might be the D (6 bases). Germline CDR1 is KGHSH and CDR2 is LQKENI. The CDR3 sequence is 12 residues long.